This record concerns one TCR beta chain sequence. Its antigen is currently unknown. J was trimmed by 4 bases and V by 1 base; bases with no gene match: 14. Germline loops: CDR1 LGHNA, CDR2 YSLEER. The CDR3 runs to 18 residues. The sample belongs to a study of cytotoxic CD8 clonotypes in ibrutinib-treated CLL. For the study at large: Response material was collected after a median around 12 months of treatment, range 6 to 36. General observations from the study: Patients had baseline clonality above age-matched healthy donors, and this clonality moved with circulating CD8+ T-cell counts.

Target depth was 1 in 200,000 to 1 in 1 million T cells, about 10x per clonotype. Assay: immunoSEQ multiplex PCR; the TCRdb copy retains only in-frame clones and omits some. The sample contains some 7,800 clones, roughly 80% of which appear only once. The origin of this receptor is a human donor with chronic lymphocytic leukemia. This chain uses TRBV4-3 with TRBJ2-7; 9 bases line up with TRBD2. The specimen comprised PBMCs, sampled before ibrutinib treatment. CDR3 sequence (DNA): TGCGCCAGCAGCCAAGGTCCCCTATCTGGGACTAGCCTATACGAGCAGTACTTC. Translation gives CASSQGPLSGTSLYEQYF.